Listed here are 31 T cell receptor beta chains from one sample, sequenced in a study of blood T cell repertoires in COVID-19. Measured with immunoSEQ multiplex PCR; TCRdb has only the in-frame clones, and not every one. The sample records some 130,000 clones, 78% being singletons. The specimen was peripheral blood. The receptor source for this set is a man in his sixties who had recovered from COVID-19.

V gene TRBV5-8 combines with J gene TRBJ1-4; 7 bases map to TRBD1. Germline V gene data show CDR1 as SGHTS and CDR2 as YDEGEE. V lost 4 bases and J lost 5; bases outside the gene matches: 8. The CDR3 loop spans 15 amino acids. This CDR3 reads CASSGTGVSNEKLFF. CDR3 DNA sequence: TGTGCCAGCAGCGGTACAGGGGTATCCAATGAAAAACTGTTTTTT.

This clone was observed a single time. The chain has TRBV28 and TRBJ1-1, with a weak D call TRBD1 (6 bases). Trimming shortened V by 6 bases and J by 1 base, and 12 bases separated the two germline ends. CDR3 length: 14 amino acids. CDR1 is MDHEN, CDR2 SYDVKM, per germline. The CDR3 region is CASRRQVSNTEAFF. CDR3 coding DNA: TGTGCCAGCAGGCGACAGGTCTCGAACACTGAAGCTTTCTTT.

The rearrangement links TRBV30 to TRBJ1-2, with 8 bases aligning to TRBD1. Looked up from germline, CDR1 is GTSNPN and CDR2 is SVGIG (reference sequence). The CDR3 is 14 amino acids. V lost 2 bases to trimming and J lost 8 bases; unmatched junction nucleotides: 10. The CDR3 DNA reads as TGTGCCTGGAGTTCAACCGGGACAGGAGGAGGCTACACCTTC. As protein: CAWSSTGTGGGYTF.

The chain is built from TRBV30 and TRBJ1-2; TRBD1 agrees at 8 bases. The junction had 5 bases not matched to a gene; V was cut back by 4 bases and J by 4 bases. The CDR3 has 13 residues. The germline CDR1 and CDR2 sequences are GTSNPN and SVGIG (reference sequence). The DNA of the CDR3 is TGTGCCTGGAAAAGACAGGGGCCCTATGGCTACACCTTC. It translates to CAWKRQGPYGYTF. Combining the CDR3 with reference TRBV30 and TRBJ1-2 gives the whole variable domain SQTIHQWPATLVQPVGSPLSLECTVEGTSNPNLYWYRQAAGRGLQLLFYSVGIGQISSEVPQNLSASRPQDRQFILSSKKLLLSDSGFYLCAWKRQGPYGYTFGSGTRLTVV.

For the CDR3, the DNA is TGTGCCAGCAGCGCCTCGGGGGAGACTAGCCGGCAGTACTTC. Amino acids: CASSASGETSRQYF. V and J are TRBV9 and TRBJ2-7; 7 bases are a match to TRBD2. The germline CDR1 and CDR2 sequences are SGDLS and YYNGEE. The CDR3 has 14 residues. V trimming: 3 bases; J trimming: 9 bases; junction bases outside the gene matches: 12.

CDR3 DNA: TGTGCCAGCAGCCAAGATAACGGGAGGGGTAACGAGCAGTACTTC. Amino acid sequence: CASSQDNGRGNEQYF. The chain couples TRBV3-1 (or the pseudogene TRBV3-2) to TRBJ2-7, with TRBD2 matching 8 bases. The CDR3 is 15 amino acids. J gave up 5 bases and V 0 bases, and 6 bases lay outside the gene matches. Germline CDR1 LGHDT, CDR2 YNNKEL (reference sequence).

The V and J genes are TRBV28 and TRBJ1-2; TRBD1 matches at 12 bases. The CDR3 extends over 17 amino acids. V dropped 2 bases and J dropped 8; count of bases not matched to a gene: 12. Germline V gene sequence: CDR1 MDHEN, CDR2 SYDVKM. In DNA form, the CDR3 reads TGTGCCAGCAGTTTAACCGTTCCGGGACAGGGGGCGCGGGGCTACACCTTC. Its protein product is CASSLTVPGQGARGYTF.

The V call is TRBV5-1, the J call TRBJ2-3; 11 positions agree with TRBD2. The germline gives CDR1 SGHRS, CDR2 YFSETQ. The trim removed 0 bases at V and 4 bases at J, leaving 1 base unmatched. The CDR3 loop spans 15 amino acids. The CDR3 nucleotides are TGCGCCAGCAGCTTGGTAGCGGGGGGGCCAGATACGCAGTATTTT. Translation: CASSLVAGGPDTQYF.

The V and J genes are TRBV2 and TRBJ2-1, with TRBD1 as a possible D gene (5 bases). The V gene's germline CDR1 is SNHLY and CDR2 FYNNEI. CDR3 length equals 13 residues. Trimming left V 5 bases short and J 5 bases short, with 10 bases between. Written as DNA, the CDR3 is TGTGCCAGCAGTATCGACAGAAACAATGAGCAGTTCTTC. This encodes CASSIDRNNEQFF.

This clone was recorded once. The chain links TRBV19 to TRBJ1-1; no clear D gene. The germline V and J ends were trimmed by 10 bases and 4 bases, with 19 bases remaining between them. CDR1 is LNHDA, CDR2 SQIVND, per germline (reference sequence). The CDR3 is 14 amino acids. CDR3 sequence (DNA): TGTGCCACTAACATCGGTCGGGAGGGCACTGAAGCTTTCTTT. This encodes CATNIGREGTEAFF.

The sample holds one count of this clone. J is TRBJ2-3 and V is TRBV5-1; TRBD1 matches 8 bases. CDR1 and CDR2 (germline): SGHRS, YFSETQ. Unmatched junction bases numbered 2, after V lost 2 bases and J lost 3 bases. The CDR3 runs to 14 residues. The CDR3 reads CASSFGQGTDTQYF. CDR3 DNA sequence: TGCGCCAGCAGCTTTGGACAGGGAACAGATACGCAGTATTTT.

This clone showed up just once. CDR3 nucleotides: TGTGCCAGCAGTTGGGCGGGGGAGAAGGCTTTCTTT. Translation gives CASSWAGEKAFF. The chain couples TRBV27 to TRBJ1-1, with D possibly TRBD1 on 5 matching bases. The germline V gene has CDR1 MNHEY and CDR2 SMNVEV (reference sequence). CDR3 length: 12 residues. V gave up 4 bases and J gave up 11 bases, with 14 bases separating them.

V and J are TRBV6-6 and TRBJ1-1; 7 nucleotides align to TRBD1. The CDR3 covers 14 residues. V shed 5 bases and J 3 bases; nucleotides not matched to a gene: 6. Germline CDR1 MNHNY, CDR2 SVGAGI (reference sequence). The CDR3 region is CASSRDSADTEAFF. In DNA form, the CDR3 reads TGTGCCAGCAGTCGGGACAGCGCGGACACTGAAGCTTTCTTT.

The CDR3 sequence is CASRFPRGSLPHEQYF. The DNA of the CDR3 is TGTGCCAGCAGATTCCCCAGGGGGTCCCTTCCCCACGAGCAGTACTTC. The chain employs TRBV27 and TRBJ2-7, with TRBD1 matching over 7 bases. The CDR3 contains 16 residues. In germline, CDR1 is MNHEY, CDR2 SMNVEV (reference sequence). V dropped 6 bases and J dropped 5; count of bases not matched to a gene: 16.

The chain carries TRBV30 and TRBJ1-2; 10 positions agree with TRBD1. Germline CDR1 reads GTSNPN; CDR2 reads SVGIG (reference sequence). After removal of 5 bases from V and 4 bases from J, the junction contained 1 base not matched to a gene. The CDR3 loop spans 12 amino acids. The CDR3 coding sequence is TGTGCCTGGGGGACAGGGGTCTATGGCTACACCTTC. It is translated as CAWGTGVYGYTF.

CDR3 amino acids: CASSASSGGEAYNEQFF. For the CDR3, the DNA is TGTGCCAGCAGCGCTTCTAGCGGGGGGGAAGCCTACAATGAGCAGTTCTTC. The J gene is TRBJ2-1, the V gene TRBV9; 12 nucleotides match TRBD2. Trimming removed 3 bases from V and 2 bases from J; junction bases left unmatched: 6. CDR1 and CDR2 (germline): SGDLS, YYNGEE. The length of the CDR3 is 17 residues.

This chain links TRBV11-1 with TRBJ2-2, with a possible D match to TRBD1 (6 bases). Per germline, CDR1 SGHAT and CDR2 FQDESV (reference sequence). V shed 2 bases and J shed 1 base, with 8 bases lying between them. The CDR3 spans 15 residues. CDR3 bases: TGTGCCAGCAGCTTATCAGGGGTGAACACCGGGGAGCTGTTTTTT. This sequence encodes CASSLSGVNTGELFF.

The chain carries TRBV11-2 and TRBJ2-5, with D perhaps TRBD1 (6 bases). V was trimmed by 0 bases and J by 6 bases, leaving 17 bases between them. The length of the CDR3 is 16 residues. Germline CDR1 is SGHAT and CDR2 is FQNNGV. The CDR3 loop is CASSLDGATRGKTQYF. Written as DNA, the CDR3 is TGTGCCAGCAGCTTAGACGGCGCGACGAGGGGGAAGACCCAGTACTTC.

This clone has just one count. The V and J genes are TRBV29-1 and TRBJ2-1; 9 nucleotides align to TRBD1. Germline CDR1 and CDR2: SQVTM and ANQGSEA. Unmatched junction bases numbered 6, after V lost 4 bases and J lost 5 bases. CDR3 length: 14 amino acids. The CDR3 loop is CSVAATGGNNEQFF. CDR3 bases: TGCAGCGTTGCCGCGACAGGGGGAAACAATGAGCAGTTCTTC.

V and J are TRBV18 and TRBJ2-2; TRBD1 might be the D (5 bases). Trimming left V 5 bases short and J 0 bases short, with 10 bases between. Germline CDR1 KGHSH, CDR2 LQKENI. The CDR3 covers 15 residues. CDR3 in DNA: TGTGCCAGCTCAAGGGGCACGGCGAACACCGGGGAGCTGTTTTTT. Amino acids: CASSRGTANTGELFF.

This chain links TRBV7-2 with TRBJ1-1; 9 nucleotides match TRBD1. Germline assignment: CDR1 SGHTA and CDR2 FQGNSA. The V segment lost 5 bases and the J segment 0 bases; nucleotides outside the gene matches: 4. This CDR3 has 15 amino acids. CDR3 DNA sequence: TGTGCCAGCAGCCTGGGGACAGGGTTGAACACTGAAGCTTTCTTT. It yields the protein CASSLGTGLNTEAFF.

There are a few counts of this clone. This chain links TRBV4-1 with TRBJ1-6; no clear D gene. The CDR3 has 16 amino acids. Looked up from germline, CDR1 is MGHRA and CDR2 is YSYEKL. Deletions cut 0 bases from V and 3 bases from J, with 9 bases between. This CDR3 reads CASSQDSRFYNSPLHF. In DNA form, the CDR3 reads TGCGCCAGCAGCCAAGATAGCCGGTTCTATAATTCACCCCTCCACTTT.

J is TRBJ2-2 and V is TRBV7-9; TRBD1 matches at 7 bases. Germline assignment: CDR1 SEHNR and CDR2 FQNEAQ (reference sequence). The CDR3 has 16 residues. Germline trimming cut 5 bases from V and 0 bases from J; bases unmatched to any gene: 6. DNA for the CDR3: TGTGCCAGCAGCCCAACGACAGGGCCGAACACCGGGGAGCTGTTTTTT. It codes for CASSPTTGPNTGELFF. Variable domain in full (rest from reference TRBV7-9 and TRBJ2-2): DTGVSQNPRHKITKRGQNVTFRCDPISEHNRLYWYRQTLGQGPEFLTYFQNEAQLEKSRLLSDRFSAERPKGSFSTLEIQRTEQGDSAMYLCASSPTTGPNTGELFFGEGSRLTVL.

The V and J genes are TRBV28 and TRBJ2-1; a weak D match, TRBD2 (6 bases). CDR1 is MDHEN and CDR2 is SYDVKM in the germline V gene. The CDR3 has 15 residues. V lost 3 bases and J 4 bases, leaving 13 bases between the germline ends. The CDR3 reads CASSLGLPFYNEQFF. The CDR3 DNA reads TGTGCCAGCAGTTTGGGACTCCCCTTTTACAATGAGCAGTTCTTC.

The genes are TRBV19 and TRBJ2-3, with TRBD2 matching over 10 bases. Per the germline V gene, CDR1 is LNHDA and CDR2 is SQIVND (reference sequence). With 6 bases clipped from V and 4 bases from J, the junction kept 1 base outside the gene matches. This CDR3 region has 13 residues. CDR3 protein: CASSLAGADTQYF. DNA for the CDR3: TGTGCCAGTAGCCTAGCGGGGGCAGATACGCAGTATTTT. Full variable domain (missing parts from reference TRBV19 and TRBJ2-3): DGGITQSPKYLFRKEGQNVTLSCEQNLNHDAMYWYRQDPGQGLRLIYYSQIVNDFQKGDIAEGYSVSREKKESFPLTVTSAQKNPTAFYLCASSLAGADTQYFGPGTRLTVL.

V is TRBV7-9 and J is TRBJ2-7; tentatively, D is TRBD1 (5 bases). This CDR3 is built from 15 residues. V gave up 5 bases and J gave up 5 bases, with 19 bases separating them. Germline V gene data show CDR1 as SEHNR and CDR2 as FQNEAQ (reference sequence). CDR3 residues: CASSQARGREDEQYF. CDR3 DNA sequence: TGTGCCAGCAGCCAGGCTAGGGGCCGCGAAGACGAGCAGTACTTC.

Written as DNA, the CDR3 is TGCAGCGTTGCCCCAGGGGGCACCTATGGCTACACCTTC. Residues: CSVAPGGTYGYTF. The chain is built from TRBV29-1 and TRBJ1-2, with 8 positions matching TRBD1. The CDR3 extends over 13 amino acids. Trimming took 4 bases from V and 4 from J; bases not matched to a gene: 5. Germline V lookup: CDR1 SQVTM, CDR2 ANQGSEA.

This chain joins TRBV4-1 and TRBJ1-1; 7 nucleotides agree with TRBD1. From germline, CDR1 is MGHRA and CDR2 YSYEKL. V trimming: 3 bases; J trimming: 1 base; junction bases outside the gene matches: 5. CDR3 length: 15 residues. CDR3 residues: CASSHNDRENTEAFF. CDR3 nucleotides: TGCGCCAGCAGCCATAATGACAGGGAGAACACTGAAGCTTTCTTT.

This chain connects TRBV10-3 to TRBJ2-1; weak D call: TRBD2 (5 bases). CDR3 length: 14 amino acids. V dropped 8 bases and J dropped 6 bases, with 17 bases sitting between them. Germline V gives CDR1 ENHRY, CDR2 SYGVKD. CDR3 nucleotides: TGTGCCATCGTAAGGGAGAGTGTTGTCAATGAGCAGTTCTTC. Translated: CAIVRESVVNEQFF.

This sequence joins TRBV24-1 and TRBJ2-1; the match to TRBD1 covers 7 bases. Germline V gene sequence: CDR1 KGHDR, CDR2 SFDVKD. V shed 8 bases, J shed 11 bases, and the junction held 8 bases outside the gene matches. The CDR3 consists of 12 residues. The CDR3 DNA follows: TGTGCCACCACCGGACAGGCAGGCAAGCAGTTCTTC. Translated: CATTGQAGKQFF.

The chain has TRBV10-1 and TRBJ2-1; 7 nucleotides align to TRBD2. The CDR3 runs to 15 residues. Germline trimming cut 9 bases from V and 8 bases from J; bases unmatched to any gene: 16. CDR1 WNHNN and CDR2 SYGVQD come from the germline V gene (reference sequence). In nucleotides, the CDR3 is TGCGCCAGGCCGGGAGGTGTTGGGTATTGGGATGAGCAGTTCTTC. It yields the protein CARPGGVGYWDEQFF.